The T cell receptor beta chain under discussion was sequenced for a study of T-cell memory formation after mild COVID-19. The overall study: The TCR clusters were mostly specific to one donor. Overall study findings and caveats: The study found balanced CD4/CD8 in clones contracting day 15 to 85 and a CD4+ lean in later expanders. Within pre-infection memory, some responding clones were found, suggesting cross-reactive memory joined.

Using its own MiXCR run on the 5' RACE reads, TCRdb lists one record per CDR3 protein. The table includes roughly 100,000 distinct CDR3 sequences, more than 15% detected once. Remarks on this clonotype: Antigen: not known.

The CDR3 covers 16 residues. The germline V gene encodes CDR1 MNHNY and CDR2 SVGAGI (reference sequence). V trimming: 0 bases; J trimming: 4 bases; junction bases outside the gene matches: 2. This sequence was found in an adult woman who had mild COVID-19 (a few samples of this study predate the infection). Cell type and time point are not known. The source material was PBMCs or a T cell subset sorted from them (not recorded which). This rearrangement joins TRBV6-6 to TRBJ2-1, with 11 bases lining up with TRBD2. CDR3: CASSYSTSGTYNEQFF. CDR3 nucleotide sequence: TGTGCCAGCAGTTACTCGACTAGCGGGACTTACAATGAGCAGTTCTTC.